The present TCR beta chain was sequenced within a study of blood T cell repertoires in COVID-19. Background on the study: The United States, Italy and Spain were the sources of the acute and convalescent COVID-19 samples. T cells, B-cell-depleted T cells, or PBMCs provided the cDNA or gDNA that served as material.

Authors' methods: How many nucleated cells were present was estimated from reference gene primer amplification. Some clones are missing from TCRdb's copy, which holds only in-frame ones; the method was immunoSEQ multiplex PCR. From that table come the V and J calls and clone size; the DNA was used to work out D and trimming. The top ten hold more than 0.95% of the sample, which has about 210,000 clones, roughly 94% seen once. The CDR3 has 17 amino acids. The germline gives CDR1 SGHRS, CDR2 YFSETQ. The J segment lost 4 bases and the V segment lost 2 bases, leaving 8 bases of the junction unmatched. The sequenced material came from peripheral blood. The sequence derives from a man in his thirties or forties with acute or convalescent COVID-19. The J gene is TRBJ2-2, the V gene TRBV5-1; 10 nucleotides align to TRBD2. DNA of the CDR3: TGCGCCAGCAGCTTTCTAGCGGGAGCTTGGGGCACCGGGGAGCTGTTTTTT. Amino acid sequence: CASSFLAGAWGTGELFF. Looking up the rest from reference TRBV5-1 and TRBJ2-2 gives the full variable domain: KAGVTQTPRYLIKTRGQQVTLSCSPISGHRSVSWYQQTPGQGLQFLFEYFSETQRNKGNFPGRFSGRQFSNSRSEMNVSTLELGDSALYLCASSFLAGAWGTGELFFGEGSRLTVL.